One sample yielded the 11 T cell receptor beta chains listed below, sequenced in a study of tumor-infiltrating lymphocytes in primary liver carcinoma. The source of the blood RNA was unsorted whole blood, and germline DNA was extracted as well. From roughly 470 ng total RNA, TCR beta cDNA was generated with a primer in the constant region. Researchers made the TCR beta libraries by running three nested multiplex PCR rounds with slightly modified ARM-PCR. Forward primers for TRBV1-TRBV30 and a C-beta reverse primer served the first two PCR rounds, at about 10 cycles each. TCRdb redid the calling of the multiplex PCR reads with MiXCR, one entry per CDR3 protein. This sample has approximately 300,000 distinct CDR3 sequences; approximately 60% occur once, and the top ten carry roughly 8.9%. Sequenced input: peripheral blood. The receptors come from a man aged 40-55 years with primary liver carcinoma and hepatitis B virus infection.

Only one count was recorded for this clonotype. This is likely a read error, given that the CDR3 carries no conserved phenylalanine or tryptophan at its end. This chain's CDR3 is CASSQDRVDGYEQYL. Here the CDR3 DNA reads TGCGCCAGCAGCCAAGATAGGGTTGACGGCTACGAGCAGTACTTG. This chain uses TRBV4-3 with TRBJ2-7; D gene ambiguous. The CDR3 runs 15 residues. CDR1 is LGHNA and CDR2 is YSLEER in the germline V gene. Trimming shortened V by 0 bases and J by 3 bases, and 12 bases separated the two germline ends.

This clonotype was seen a few times. The rearrangement uses TRBV5-4 and TRBJ2-1; D is perhaps TRBD1 or TRBD2 (5 bases each). The length of the CDR3 is 14 residues. CDR1 SGHNT and CDR2 YYREEE come from the germline V gene (reference sequence). V was clipped by 6 bases and J by 4 bases, with 14 bases between them. DNA of the CDR3: TGTGCCAGCAACCGGGACGGATTTTACAATGAGCAGTTCTTC. Protein sequence: CASNRDGFYNEQFF.

In regard to this clonotype: The CDR3 carries no conserved terminal phenylalanine or tryptophan, so it likely arises from a read error. The chain has TRBV4-3 and TRBJ2-1; a weak D match, TRBD1 (6 bases). This CDR3 comprises 18 residues. Trimming stripped 0 bases from V and 7 bases from J, with 22 bases between. The germline V gene has CDR1 LGHNA and CDR2 YSLEER. As DNA, the CDR3 is TGCGCCAGCAGCCAAGATCGTCCCGGGACACTTCGGCCAAATGAGCAGTTCCTA. Its translation: CASSQDRPGTLRPNEQFL.

Only one count was recorded for this clonotype. The chain has TRBV7-9 and TRBJ1-1; D not certain. Germline V CDR1 and CDR2: SEHNR, FQNEAQ (reference sequence). Trimming cost V 7 bases and J 4 bases, with 7 bases left between them. This CDR3 region has 11 residues. The CDR3 DNA reads TGTGCCAGCAACGCAGGCACTGAAGCTTTCTTT. It yields the protein CASNAGTEAFF.

On this clonotype itself: Because it lacks the conserved phenylalanine or tryptophan at the end, this CDR3 is likely a read error. The J gene is TRBJ2-1, the V gene TRBV28, with TRBD1 identical over 10 bases. The CDR3 covers 15 residues. V was pared by 6 bases and J by 7 bases, with 9 bases of the junction left unmatched. From germline, CDR1 is MDHEN and CDR2 SYDVKM. The CDR3 sequence: CASRTGTGDSNEQFY. The CDR3 DNA sequence: TGTGCCAGCAGAACCGGGACAGGGGATTCGAATGAGCAGTTCTAC.

Concerning this clonotype itself: It may be a read error: a sequence one base away is much more abundant. V gene TRBV4-2 combines with J gene TRBJ2-2; 9 nucleotides align to TRBD1. This CDR3 spans 15 amino acids. CDR1 is LGHNA and CDR2 is YNFKEQ in the germline V gene. CDR3: CASSPYGTGNGEPFF. CDR3 sequence (DNA): TGTGCCAGCAGCCCCTACGGGACAGGGAACGGGGAGCCGTTTTTT.

This clonotype was observed once. This may come from a read error, since a much larger clone is one base off. V and J are TRBV11-2 and TRBJ2-5; tentative D call: TRBD2 (6 bases). The germline V gene has CDR1 SGHAT and CDR2 FQNNGV. The CDR3 loop spans 19 amino acids. With 1 base removed from V and 2 bases from J, the gap between germline ends came to 23 bases. CDR3 amino acids: CASSLAGELAGSVQETQYF. The CDR3 DNA sequence: TGTGCCAGCAGCTTAGCGGGCGAGTTGGCGGGATCGGTACAAGAGACCCAGTACTTC.

About this clonotype: A much larger clonotype is one base distant, so this may be a read error. The chain recombines TRBV28 with TRBJ1-2; weak D call: TRBD1 (6 bases). Germline values: CDR1 MDHEN, CDR2 SYDVKM. The ends were cut back, 5 bases at V and 4 bases at J, with 11 bases in the middle. The CDR3 has 13 amino acids. CDR3 nucleotide sequence: TGTGCCAGCAGTGAAGACAGGCTCTATGGCTACACCTTC. Protein product: CASSEDRLYGYTF.

The rearrangement links TRBV6-4 to TRBJ1-6, with a weak D call TRBD1 (5 bases). Germline CDR1 MRHNA, CDR2 SNTAGT. This CDR3 has 14 residues. Trimming took off 3 bases at V and 6 bases at J, with 9 bases between the two ends. The CDR3 loop reads CASSDGGANSPLHF. CDR3 DNA sequence: TGTGCCAGCAGTGATGGAGGGGCTAATTCACCCCTCCACTTT.

This clonotype appeared many times. The V call is TRBV6-2 or TRBV6-3, the J call TRBJ2-7, with 7 bases fitting TRBD2. The V gene end was trimmed by 10 bases and the J gene end by 3 bases; junction bases not matched to a gene: 6. CDR1 MNHEY and CDR2 SVGEGT come from the germline V gene. The CDR3 runs to 12 residues. In DNA, the CDR3 is TGTGCCACCGGGACTATGGGCTACGAGCAGTACTTC. It codes for CATGTMGYEQYF.

Points on this clonotype: Being one base from a much bigger clone, this may be a read error. CDR3 bases: TGTGCCGGCAGCAGGGGACTAGGCGGCACAGATACGCAGTATTTT. Translating it yields CAGSRGLGGTDTQYF. The chain carries TRBV12-3 or TRBV12-4 and TRBJ2-3; 8 bases fit TRBD2. This CDR3 has 15 amino acids.